This TCR beta chain was sequenced in a study of shared clonotypes between healthy human individuals. Study context: Aged 18 to 49, the donors were a couple of women and three men.

Clones were sequenced by immunoSEQ multiplex PCR, and TCRdb holds only the in-frame ones, with some missing. This table holds about 980,000 clones, 60% to 85% found once. With 0 bases clipped from V and 3 bases from J, the junction kept 6 bases outside the gene matches. This CDR3 spans 17 amino acids. CDR1 and CDR2 (germline): SGHRS, YFSETQ. This sequence joins TRBV5-1 and TRBJ2-3; 11 nucleotides line up with TRBD2. This sequence was found in a man between 18 and 35 years old in good health. The source material was memory CD4+ T cells sorted from blood. As to subset: CD45RA-negative fraction. For the CDR3, the DNA is TGCGCCAGCAGCTTGGCCCCTAGCGGGGGGAAAACAGATACGCAGTATTTT. This translates into CASSLAPSGGKTDTQYF.